This paragraph reports one T cell receptor (beta chain). The entry originates in a study of cytomegalovirus exposure and HLA in healthy donors. PCR primers comprised 60 Vbeta and 13 Jbeta primers. Sequencing was performed with immunoSEQ multiplex PCR; in TCRdb, only in-frame clones are kept and a portion is missing. The sample has about 200,000 clones, 86% seen once. Trimming took 2 bases from V and 10 from J; bases not matched to a gene: 11. This CDR3 has 14 amino acids. In germline, CDR1 is SQVTM, CDR2 ANQGSEA. This sequence joins TRBV29-1 and TRBJ2-4; TRBD2 aligns across 7 bases. The clonotype comes from a woman aged 30 to 39 in good health and CMV-seronegative. Input material: PBMCs. CDR3 sequence: CSVELSGKPRIQYF. In DNA form, the CDR3 reads TGCAGCGTTGAATTAAGCGGGAAGCCCAGGATTCAGTACTTC. The full variable domain, with the rest looked up from reference TRBV29-1 and TRBJ2-4, is SAVISQKPSRDICQRGTSLTIQCQVDSQVTMMFWYRQQPGQSLTLIATANQGSEATYESGFVIDKFPISRPNLTFSTLTVSNMSPEDSSIYLCSVELSGKPRIQYFGAGTRLSVL.